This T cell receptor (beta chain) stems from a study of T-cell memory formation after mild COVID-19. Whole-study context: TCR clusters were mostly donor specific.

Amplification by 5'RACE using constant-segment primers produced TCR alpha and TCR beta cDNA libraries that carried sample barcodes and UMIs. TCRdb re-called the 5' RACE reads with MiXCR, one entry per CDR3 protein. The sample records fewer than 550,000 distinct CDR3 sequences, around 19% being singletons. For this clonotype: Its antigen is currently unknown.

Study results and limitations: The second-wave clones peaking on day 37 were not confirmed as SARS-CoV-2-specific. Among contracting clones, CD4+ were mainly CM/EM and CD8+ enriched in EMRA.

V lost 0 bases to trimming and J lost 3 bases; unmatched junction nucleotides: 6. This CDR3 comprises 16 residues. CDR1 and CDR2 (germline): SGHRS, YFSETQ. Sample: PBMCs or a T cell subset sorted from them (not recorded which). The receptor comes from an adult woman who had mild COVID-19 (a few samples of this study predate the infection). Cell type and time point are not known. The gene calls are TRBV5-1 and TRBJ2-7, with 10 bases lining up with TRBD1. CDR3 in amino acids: CASSLVPGTGDYEQYF. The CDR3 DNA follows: TGCGCCAGCAGCTTGGTACCCGGGACAGGGGACTACGAGCAGTACTTC.